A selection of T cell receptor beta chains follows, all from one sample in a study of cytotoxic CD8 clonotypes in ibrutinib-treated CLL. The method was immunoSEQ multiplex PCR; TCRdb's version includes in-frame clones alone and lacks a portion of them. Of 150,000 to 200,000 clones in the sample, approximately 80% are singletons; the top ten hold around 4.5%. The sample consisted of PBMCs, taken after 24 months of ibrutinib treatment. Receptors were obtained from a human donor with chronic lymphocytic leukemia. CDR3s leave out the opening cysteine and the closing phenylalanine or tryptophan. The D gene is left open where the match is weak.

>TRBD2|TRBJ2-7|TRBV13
ASSFSSGEYEQY
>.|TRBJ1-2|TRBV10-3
AIREGGARGYT
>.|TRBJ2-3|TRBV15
ATSIASTDTQY
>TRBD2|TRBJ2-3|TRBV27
ASRGLAGVTDTQY
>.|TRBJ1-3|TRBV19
ASSRQGQGSGNTIY
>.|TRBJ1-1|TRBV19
ASSIGESVNTEAF
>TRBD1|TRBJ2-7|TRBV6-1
ASRDRGLSSYEQY
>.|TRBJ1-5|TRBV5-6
ASSSNVQPQH
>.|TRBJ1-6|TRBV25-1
ASSEYGRGSSYNSPLH
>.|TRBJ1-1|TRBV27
ASRVALLPGFTEAF
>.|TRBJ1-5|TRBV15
ATSRDPKTYSNQPQH
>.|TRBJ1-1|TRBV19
ASSSGNTEAF
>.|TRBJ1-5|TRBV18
ASSPGGHKNQPQH
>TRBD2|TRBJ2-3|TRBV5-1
ASSLGLAGAGSDTQY
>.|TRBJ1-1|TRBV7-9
ASSGVEAF
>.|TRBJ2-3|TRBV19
ASSRGIETDTQY
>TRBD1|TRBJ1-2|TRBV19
ASNRQGDGYT
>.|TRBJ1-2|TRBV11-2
ASSPGTGNYGYT
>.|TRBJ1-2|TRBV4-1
ASSHAGTHVLYGYT
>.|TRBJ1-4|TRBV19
ASRSQGDGRSNEKLF
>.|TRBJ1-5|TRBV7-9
ASSARVDGNQPQH
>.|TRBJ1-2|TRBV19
ASSTIEVVYGYT
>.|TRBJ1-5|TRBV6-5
ASGRQDVQPQH
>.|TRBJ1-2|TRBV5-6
ASSLQGFGGGYT
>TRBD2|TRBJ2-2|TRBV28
ASTQRLAGATGELF
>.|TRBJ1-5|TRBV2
ASSVRGPGSNQPQH
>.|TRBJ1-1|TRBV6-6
ASTQRENTEAF
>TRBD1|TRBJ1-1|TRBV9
ASSVDQGEYTEAF
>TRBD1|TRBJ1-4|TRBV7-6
ASSYRQGSDQEKLF
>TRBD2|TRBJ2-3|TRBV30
ACREAGGINTQY
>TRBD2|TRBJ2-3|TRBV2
ASAAGARLNTQY
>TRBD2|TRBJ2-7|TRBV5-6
ASSRVAGAIAYEQY
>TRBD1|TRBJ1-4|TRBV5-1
ASGRDRGNEKLF
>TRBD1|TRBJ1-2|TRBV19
ASSGDRGIYGYT
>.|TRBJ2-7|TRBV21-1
ASSNAGTGQNEQY
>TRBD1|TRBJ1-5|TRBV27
ASSSHQQGATQPQH
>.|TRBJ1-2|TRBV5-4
ASSLTVHYGYT